The 17 T cell receptor beta chains in this list originate from one sample, sequenced in a study of CD8 T cells in Susac syndrome (dated 2019 in TCRdb). The library was prepared using the immunoSEQ multiplex PCR assay. RNA was extracted using the RNeasy kit, and roughly 0.5 to 1 microgram was reverse transcribed with random hexamers. TCRdb passed the public sequencing reads through fastp at Q25 and MiXCR, retaining productive beta sequences. Rows with a matching CDR3 protein are joined into one entry that keeps the most common DNA and genes. For this sample the table gives 160,000 or so distinct CDR3 sequences, of which roughly 94% were detected only once. Roughly 0.08% of the sample lies in the top ten. Source material: CD4+ T cells from PBMCs. Every receptor here comes from a human donor in good health.

The CDR3 bases are TGCGCCAGCAGCCAACTAGCGGGTCTCTCCTACGAGCAGTACTTC. Its protein is CASSQLAGLSYEQYF. The rearrangement links TRBV5-1 to TRBJ2-7; 9 nucleotides line up with TRBD2. Per germline, CDR1 SGHRS and CDR2 YFSETQ. There are 15 residues in the CDR3. After removal of 4 bases from V and 0 bases from J, the junction contained 5 bases not matched to a gene.

The rearrangement joins TRBV6-5 to TRBJ2-6; 9 positions agree with TRBD1. In germline, CDR1 is MNHEY, CDR2 SVGAGI. V lost 6 bases to trimming and J lost 2 bases; unmatched junction nucleotides: 2. This CDR3 spans 15 amino acids. CDR3 protein: CASRRQGAGANVLTF. DNA for the CDR3: TGTGCCAGCAGACGACAGGGGGCTGGGGCCAACGTCCTGACTTTC.

CDR3 sequence reads: CASSTGLNEQFF. Here the CDR3 DNA reads TGTGCCAGCAGCACCGGGTTAAATGAGCAGTTCTTC. The V call is TRBV7-9, the J call TRBJ2-1; D unresolved. Looked up from germline, CDR1 is SEHNR and CDR2 is FQNEAQ (reference sequence). CDR3 length: 12 amino acids. Trimming took off 5 bases at V and 7 bases at J, with 9 bases between the two ends.

The J gene is TRBJ2-5, the V gene TRBV30; 7 bases fit TRBD2. This CDR3 is built from 11 residues. With V trimmed by 5 bases and J by 4 bases, 1 base remained unmatched. Germline V gives CDR1 GTSNPN, CDR2 SVGIG (reference sequence). CDR3 loop: CAWGTIETQYF. CDR3 nucleotide sequence: TGTGCCTGGGGGACTATAGAGACCCAGTACTTC.

In DNA form, the CDR3 reads TGTGCCAGCAGCCAACCGACAGGGTTGGGTGAAAAACTGTTTTTT. The encoded protein is CASSQPTGLGEKLFF. This chain links TRBV3-1 with TRBJ1-4, with 7 bases matching TRBD1. The CDR3 sequence is 15 residues long. In germline, CDR1 is LGHDT, CDR2 YNNKEL (reference sequence). Losses at the gene ends were 2 bases for V and 7 bases for J; bases not matched to a gene: 7.

The chain links TRBV20-1 to TRBJ1-2; 8 bases match TRBD1. J gave up 6 bases and V 5 bases, and 5 bases lay outside the gene matches. Germline lookup yields CDR1 DFQATT and CDR2 SNEGSKA (reference sequence). This CDR3 comprises 12 residues. The CDR3 region has the DNA TGCAGTGCTTCGGACAGGGTGAATGGCTACACCTTC. This sequence encodes CSASDRVNGYTF.

The gene calls are TRBV6-1 and TRBJ2-5; 7 positions match TRBD1. Germline loops: CDR1 MNHNS, CDR2 SASEGT. After removal of 6 bases from V and 4 bases from J, the junction contained 5 bases not matched to a gene. The CDR3 is 13 residues long. The CDR3 sequence: CASSKNRGETQYF. CDR3 coding DNA: TGTGCCAGCAGCAAGAACAGGGGAGAGACCCAGTACTTC.

The genes are TRBV4-1 and TRBJ2-1; 7 positions agree with TRBD1. J lost 3 bases, V lost 4 bases, and 3 bases had no gene match. Germline V lookup: CDR1 MGHRA, CDR2 YSYEKL. This CDR3 region has 14 residues. CDR3 sequence (DNA): TGCGCCAGCAGCCCCGGGACAGACTACAATGAGCAGTTCTTC. This encodes CASSPGTDYNEQFF.

The chain uses TRBV5-1 and TRBJ2-3; no firm D call. The CDR3 sequence is 14 residues long. Germline V gene data show CDR1 as SGHRS and CDR2 as YFSETQ. The V end lost 1 base, the J end lost 2 bases, and 8 bases lay between the germline ends. This CDR3 reads CASSLRRLTDTQYF. The CDR3 nucleotides are TGCGCCAGCAGCTTGAGACGGCTCACAGATACGCAGTATTTT. Variable domain in full (rest from reference TRBV5-1 and TRBJ2-3): KAGVTQTPRYLIKTRGQQVTLSCSPISGHRSVSWYQQTPGQGLQFLFEYFSETQRNKGNFPGRFSGRQFSNSRSEMNVSTLELGDSALYLCASSLRRLTDTQYFGPGTRLTVL.

The CDR3 region is CASSLGAADNTEAFF. As DNA, the CDR3 is TGTGCCAGCAGCTTAGGTGCGGCAGATAACACTGAAGCTTTCTTT. This chain joins TRBV7-9 and TRBJ1-1; no firm D call. The CDR3 runs 15 residues. V lost 1 base, J lost 2 bases, and 11 bases lay in between. CDR1 and CDR2 (germline): SEHNR, FQNEAQ (reference sequence).

The V gene is TRBV24-1, the J gene TRBJ2-2; D is undetermined. CDR1 KGHDR and CDR2 SFDVKD come from the germline V gene. V lost 7 bases and J lost 4, with 9 bases in between. The CDR3 is 13 amino acids. CDR3 coding DNA: TGTGCCACCAGAGCACCGAGCACCGGGGAGCTGTTTTTT. It specifies CATRAPSTGELFF.

The V and J genes are TRBV5-1 and TRBJ1-3; no clear D gene. Germline-derived CDR1 and CDR2 are SGHRS and YFSETQ. Trimming took off 4 bases at V and 0 bases at J, with 8 bases between the two ends. The CDR3 sequence is 14 residues long. CDR3: CASSPDTSGNTIYF. For the CDR3, the DNA is TGCGCCAGCAGCCCGGATACCTCTGGAAACACCATATATTTT.

The rearrangement joins TRBV3-1 to TRBJ2-5; 9 bases match TRBD2. CDR3 size: 17 residues. The V gene's germline CDR1 is LGHDT and CDR2 YNNKEL (reference sequence). The junction had 11 bases not matched to a gene; V was cut back by 6 bases and J by 0 bases. The DNA for the CDR3 is TGTGCCAGCAGACTTTATGCACTAGCGGGCCACCAAGAGACCCAGTACTTC. The encoded protein is CASRLYALAGHQETQYF.

This sequence joins TRBV30 and TRBJ2-7; D is ambiguous. Germline values: CDR1 GTSNPN, CDR2 SVGIG (reference sequence). The length of the CDR3 is 11 residues. V gave up 0 bases and J gave up 0 bases, with 0 bases separating them. CDR3 region: CAWSVSYEQYF. CDR3 bases: TGTGCCTGGAGTGTCTCCTACGAGCAGTACTTC.

This chain uses TRBV25-1 with TRBJ2-7; 9 bases map to TRBD1. This CDR3 is 16 amino acids long. J gave up 2 bases and V 4 bases, and 9 bases lay outside the gene matches. From germline, CDR1 is MGHDK and CDR2 SYGVNS. The CDR3 protein is CASSAHHRGPPYEQYF. The CDR3 nucleotides are TGTGCCAGCAGTGCGCATCACAGGGGGCCACCCTACGAGCAGTACTTC.

A word on this clonotype: A junction boundary mismatches the germline segment, possibly from a read error. The rearrangement uses TRBV20-1 and TRBJ2-3, with TRBD2 matching over 9 bases. This CDR3 is built from 14 residues. Germline V gene sequence: CDR1 DFQATT, CDR2 SNEGSKA (reference sequence). The CDR3 nucleotides read TGCAGTGCAAGAGTAGCGGGGGGCACAGATACGCAGTATTTT. Translation gives CSARVAGGTDTQYF.

This sequence joins TRBV12-3 or TRBV12-4 and TRBJ2-4; D remains ambiguous. CDR3 size: 12 residues. V was trimmed by 6 bases and J by 7 bases, leaving 10 bases between them. The CDR3 loop is CASRSSRNIQYF. The CDR3 nucleotides read TGTGCCAGCAGATCCTCTAGGAACATTCAGTACTTC.